Each of the 22 T cell receptor beta chains below was sequenced from the same sample in a study of cytomegalovirus exposure and HLA in healthy donors. Both 60 Vbeta primers and 13 Jbeta primers went into the PCR. The repertoire was sequenced with immunoSEQ multiplex PCR; TCRdb's copy has only in-frame clones and lacks some. The sample has about 270,000 clones, about nine tenths seen once. The specimen sequenced was PBMCs. Receptors originate from a man aged 40-49 years in good health and CMV-seropositive.

This sequence joins TRBV28 and TRBJ2-5; 8 bases match TRBD2. This CDR3 is 14 amino acids long. Germline trimming cut 5 bases from V and 5 bases from J; bases unmatched to any gene: 7. The germline V gene has CDR1 MDHEN and CDR2 SYDVKM. The CDR3 coding sequence is TGTGCCAGCAGTGTACGGGGGGGGCCGGAGACCCAGTACTTC. Translation: CASSVRGGPETQYF.

The rearrangement uses TRBV7-2 and TRBJ2-1; tentative D call: TRBD2 (6 bases). V lost 5 bases and J 9 bases, leaving 17 bases between the germline ends. This CDR3 has 14 amino acids. The germline V gene encodes CDR1 SGHTA and CDR2 FQGNSA. The chain's CDR3 is CASSIGDFGGEQFF. The CDR3 coding sequence is TGTGCCAGCAGCATAGGGGACTTTGGGGGTGAGCAGTTCTTC.

This rearrangement joins TRBV7-9 to TRBJ2-2, with 7 bases matching TRBD2. Germline V gene data show CDR1 as SEHNR and CDR2 as FQNEAQ (reference sequence). The CDR3 is 17 residues long. After removal of 2 bases from V and 4 bases from J, the junction contained 10 bases not matched to a gene. The CDR3 sequence: CASSLPSGEGGTGELFF. The CDR3 DNA follows: TGTGCCAGCAGCTTACCCAGCGGGGAAGGAGGCACCGGGGAGCTGTTTTTT.

V gene TRBV5-6 combines with J gene TRBJ2-5; 7 bases are a match to TRBD1. The trim removed 3 bases at V and 0 bases at J, leaving 8 bases unmatched. CDR1 SGHDT and CDR2 YYEEEE come from the germline V gene. This CDR3 contains 16 residues. The CDR3 reads CASSYPGQRYQETQYF. The CDR3 coding sequence is TGTGCCAGCAGCTACCCGGGACAGCGGTACCAAGAGACCCAGTACTTC.

V and J are TRBV5-1 and TRBJ2-3; 9 positions agree with TRBD2. CDR1 is SGHRS and CDR2 is YFSETQ in the germline V gene. V lost 1 base, J lost 0 bases, and 3 bases stayed unmatched. This CDR3 spans 16 amino acids. CDR3 residues: CASSLRTSASTDTQYF. CDR3 DNA sequence: TGCGCCAGCAGCTTGAGGACTAGCGCCAGCACAGATACGCAGTATTTT. Filled out from reference TRBV5-1 and TRBJ2-3, the complete variable domain reads KAGVTQTPRYLIKTRGQQVTLSCSPISGHRSVSWYQQTPGQGLQFLFEYFSETQRNKGNFPGRFSGRQFSNSRSEMNVSTLELGDSALYLCASSLRTSASTDTQYFGPGTRLTVL.

The chain is built from TRBV6-5 and TRBJ1-2, with 7 bases fitting TRBD1. With V trimmed by 6 bases and J by 6 bases, 7 bases remained unmatched. The CDR3 loop spans 13 amino acids. The germline V gene encodes CDR1 MNHEY and CDR2 SVGAGI. In DNA, the CDR3 is TGTGCCAGCAGCCTACAGGGGATAGATGGCTACACCTTC. Protein sequence: CASSLQGIDGYTF.

This rearrangement joins TRBV21-1 to TRBJ2-7; no DNA check was done on the table's D call, TRBD2. TRBV21-1 counts as a pseudogene. The CDR3 covers 16 residues. CDR3 protein: CASSPIGREIEYEQYF. In nucleotides, the CDR3 is TGTGCCAGCAGCCCCATAGGGCGGGAGATCGAGTACGAGCAGTACTTC.

The rearrangement joins TRBV5-1 to TRBJ2-1, with 13 bases that match TRBD2. The germline gives CDR1 SGHRS, CDR2 YFSETQ. The CDR3 loop spans 16 amino acids. The V gene end was trimmed by 0 bases and the J gene end by 8 bases; junction bases not matched to a gene: 5. Written as DNA, the CDR3 is TGCGCCAGCAGCTTGGGGGGGACTAGCGGGATAGATGAGCAGTTCTTC. Encoded protein: CASSLGGTSGIDEQFF.

The V gene is TRBV9, the J gene TRBJ2-1; a possible D gene is TRBD2 (6 bases). Trimming pared 2 bases from V and 8 bases from J, leaving 17 bases between. The CDR3 has 15 amino acids. Germline V gene sequence: CDR1 SGDLS, CDR2 YYNGEE. This chain's CDR3 is CASSVDFHPGDEQFF. The CDR3 DNA follows: TGTGCCAGCAGCGTTGACTTCCACCCGGGAGATGAGCAGTTCTTC.

V gene TRBV5-6 combines with J gene TRBJ1-4, with D possibly matching TRBD1 (6 bases). V lost 3 bases and J lost 0, with 18 bases in between. CDR3 length: 18 residues. The V gene's germline CDR1 is SGHDT and CDR2 YYEEEE. This chain's CDR3 is CASSSPWEGDATNEKLFF. The CDR3 region has the DNA TGTGCCAGCAGCTCCCCCTGGGAGGGGGATGCAACTAATGAAAAACTGTTTTTT.

Remarks on this clone: A read error may produce the germline difference seen at one junction end. J is TRBJ1-2 and V is TRBV7-9; possibly TRBD1 for D (5 bases). CDR1 SEHNR and CDR2 FQNEAQ come from the germline V gene (reference sequence). This CDR3 has 13 residues. CDR3 sequence: CSSSLMSRDGYTF. CDR3 nucleotides: TGTTCCAGCAGCTTAATGTCCAGGGATGGCTACACCTTC.

The genes are TRBV19 and TRBJ2-7; D is possibly TRBD1 (5 bases). Trimming cost V 3 bases and J 2 bases, with 11 bases left between them. The CDR3 sequence is 14 residues long. Germline V lookup: CDR1 LNHDA, CDR2 SQIVND (reference sequence). The CDR3 here is CASSIIAGTYEQYF. The CDR3 coding sequence is TGTGCCAGTAGTATTATTGCAGGGACCTACGAGCAGTACTTC.

The chain carries TRBV27 and TRBJ2-4, with D possibly being TRBD2 (5 bases). Germline CDR1 reads MNHEY; CDR2 reads SMNVEV (reference sequence). Trimming took 0 bases from V and 0 from J, leaving 15 bases between them. The CDR3 spans 18 residues. The CDR3 reads CASSLSRGAVGAKNIQYF. In DNA form, the CDR3 reads TGTGCCAGCAGTTTATCTCGGGGTGCGGTTGGAGCCAAAAACATTCAGTACTTC.

This clone was detected once. This chain connects TRBV9 to TRBJ2-1, with 11 positions matching TRBD2. The V segment lost 3 bases and the J segment 5 bases; nucleotides outside the gene matches: 1. Per germline, CDR1 SGDLS and CDR2 YYNGEE. There are 14 residues in the CDR3. As DNA, the CDR3 is TGTGCCAGCAGCGCACTAGCGGGAGACAATGAGCAGTTCTTC. This encodes CASSALAGDNEQFF. Based on the CDR3 plus reference TRBV9 and TRBJ2-1, the full variable domain is DSGVTQTPKHLITATGQRVTLRCSPRSGDLSVYWYQQSLDQGLQFLIQYYNGEERAKGNILERFSAQQFPDLHSELNLSSLELGDSALYFCASSALAGDNEQFFGPGTRLTVL.

The rearrangement joins TRBV6-1 to TRBJ1-4; D not certain. The germline V gene has CDR1 MNHNS and CDR2 SASEGT. The CDR3 has 12 amino acids. Between the trimmed V and J ends, which lost 5 bases and 6 bases, there was a span of 7 bases. The CDR3 protein is CASSTLDEKLFF. The CDR3 coding sequence is TGTGCCAGCAGTACGCTAGATGAAAAACTGTTTTTT.

The chain uses TRBV21-1 and TRBJ1-5; the table assigns TRBD1, which was not confirmed against the DNA. TRBV21-1 is described as a pseudogene. The CDR3 is 15 residues long. CDR3: CASSKVWQGRQPQHF. CDR3 bases: TGTGCCAGCAGCAAGGTTTGGCAGGGTCGTCAGCCCCAGCATTTT.

V usage is TRBV4-1 and J usage is TRBJ2-7; D perhaps matches TRBD1 (5 bases). The germline V gene has CDR1 MGHRA and CDR2 YSYEKL. This CDR3 contains 16 residues. V lost 4 bases to trimming and J lost 5 bases, with 21 bases between them. CDR3 in DNA: TGCGCCAGCAGCCTCGAAGTGGGGCTGCCGGTACACGAGCAGTACTTC. This encodes CASSLEVGLPVHEQYF.

This clone has only one observation. The chain has TRBV1 and TRBJ2-7; the D call TRBD2 from the table was never checked on the DNA. TRBV1 is designated a pseudogene. The CDR3 is 19 amino acids. Here the CDR3 reads CTSSQAEVSSQRVSYEQYF. The DNA of the CDR3 is TGCACCAGCAGCCAAGCCGAAGTAAGCAGCCAGCGCGTATCCTACGAGCAGTACTTC.

The gene calls are TRBV2 and TRBJ2-5, with TRBD1 matching over 8 bases. CDR1 SNHLY and CDR2 FYNNEI come from the germline V gene. J gave up 5 bases and V 4 bases, and 9 bases lay outside the gene matches. The CDR3 totals 15 residues. The CDR3 sequence: CASSGWGQATETQYF. The CDR3 region has the DNA TGTGCCAGCAGTGGATGGGGACAGGCCACGGAGACCCAGTACTTC.

J is TRBJ1-6 and V is TRBV28; no reliable D call. CDR3 length: 14 residues. V gave up 10 bases and J gave up 11 bases, with 21 bases separating them. The germline V gene encodes CDR1 MDHEN and CDR2 SYDVKM. CDR3 DNA sequence: TGTGCCACCCGAGGGTATCGGGGATGGACACCCCTCCACTTT. This sequence encodes CATRGYRGWTPLHF.

The chain couples TRBV7-2 to TRBJ1-1, with 7 bases fitting TRBD1. Trimming cost V 6 bases and J 1 base; bases outside gene matches: 5. Germline V lookup: CDR1 SGHTA, CDR2 FQGNSA. The CDR3 covers 14 residues. CDR3 residues: CASSRQGKNTEAFF. The CDR3 DNA reads as TGTGCCAGCAGTCGACAGGGAAAGAACACTGAAGCTTTCTTT. The full variable domain, rest sourced from reference TRBV7-2 and TRBJ1-1, is GAGVSQSPSNKVTEKGKDVELRCDPISGHTALYWYRQSLGQGLEFLIYFQGNSAPDKSGLPSDRFSAERTGGSVSTLTIQRTQQEDSAVYLCASSRQGKNTEAFFGQGTRLTVV.

The V gene is TRBV6-1, the J gene TRBJ2-1; unclear D gene. This CDR3 contains 13 residues. Germline CDR1 reads MNHNS; CDR2 reads SASEGT. V lost 1 base to trimming and J lost 2 bases, with 3 bases between them. The CDR3 DNA reads TGTGCCAGCAGTGAAGACACCTACAATGAGCAGTTCTTC. Translating it yields CASSEDTYNEQFF.